This T cell receptor beta chain was retrieved from a study of CD8 T cells in ankylosing spondylitis. Study-level points and caveats: Clones tied to disease were said to be significantly enriched in matched ankylosing spondylitis synovial fluid. There was a TCR beta motif, made of several highly homologous variants, that appeared characteristic of ankylosing spondylitis blood. Some motif variants were previously reported in reactive arthritis synovial fluid and blood.

One entry per CDR3 protein results from TCRdb running MiXCR on the 5' RACE reads. The sample carries about 420,000 distinct CDR3 sequences, more than 20% recorded once. There are 16 residues in the CDR3. V lost 2 bases, J lost 4 bases, and 5 bases stayed unmatched. The germline gives CDR1 KGHDR, CDR2 SFDVKD. Note on this clonotype: Its target is not known.

The clonotype was recovered from a male donor with ankylosing spondylitis. The material sequenced was blood, either unsorted or a sorted T cell fraction (not recorded which). The V gene is TRBV24-1, the J gene TRBJ2-1; 9 bases agree with TRBD2. The CDR3 loop reads CATSDSVAGEYNEQFF. For the CDR3, the DNA is TGTGCCACCAGTGATTCTGTAGCGGGGGAATACAATGAGCAGTTCTTC.